These T cell receptor beta chains were read from a single sample in a study of cytomegalovirus exposure and HLA in healthy donors. The data were produced by immunoSEQ multiplex PCR, yet TCRdb's version contains in-frame clones alone and is incomplete. The sample consists of about 110,000 clones, about nine tenths of them appearing once. The sequencing input was PBMCs. Receptor source: a young woman in good health and CMV-seronegative. The CDR3 runs from the conserved cysteine through the conserved F or W. D genes are given only for firm matches. Some rows have no size entry. The others give once, few or many, or a class for an expanded clone.

TGTGCCAGCAACTTGGGAGGTGCCAGGGGGGTTAACACTGAAGCTTTCTTT,CASNLGGARGVNTEAFF,TRBJ1-1,TRBV7-6,TRBD1,.
TGTGCCAGCAGTGAAAGCCATGAGCAGTTCTTC,CASSESHEQFF,TRBJ2-1,TRBV25-1,.,.
TGTGCCAGCATTCGGACTAGCGGGAGAGACGGTGAGCAGTTCTTC,CASIRTSGRDGEQFF,TRBJ2-1,TRBV28,TRBD2,.
TGTGCCAGCAGTTTCGGGGAGCCCCAGCATTTT,CASSFGEPQHF,TRBJ1-5,TRBV28,.,.
TGTGCCATCAGCAACTCCGGGACTAGCAGCCAAGAGACCCAGTACTTC,CAISNSGTSSQETQYF,TRBJ2-5,TRBV10-3,TRBD2,.
TGCGCCAGCAGTGAGAAAGAGAGAGGACTAGCGGGGGGGGCCGGGGAGCTGTTTTTT,CASSEKERGLAGGAGELFF,TRBJ2-2,TRBV10-2,TRBD2,.
TGTGCCAGCAGCCAAGTCGGGACAGGGAGTAGTGGCTACACCTTC,CASSQVGTGSSGYTF,TRBJ1-2,TRBV4-2,TRBD1,few
TGTGCCAGCACCGTAGGGGGCTTCAATCAGCCCCAGCATTTT,CASTVGGFNQPQHF,TRBJ1-5,TRBV28,TRBD1,.
TGTGCCAGCAGCCGGGACAGGGGAAACACTGAAGCTTTCTTT,CASSRDRGNTEAFF,TRBJ1-1,TRBV16,TRBD1,.
TGTGCCACCAGCAGGGGGGGAGAGACCCAGTACTTC,CATSRGGETQYF,TRBJ2-5,TRBV15,.,.
TGCGCCAGCAGGGACCTTGAGGGCGAGCAGTACTTC,CASRDLEGEQYF,TRBJ2-7,TRBV4-3,.,.
TGTGCCAGCAGTGATGACGGGGGACTGGTCCTTGACGAGCAGTTCTTC,CASSDDGGLVLDEQFF,TRBJ2-1,TRBV25-1,.,.
TGTGCCAGCAGCGTAGTAGGACAGAACTATGGCTACACCTTC,CASSVVGQNYGYTF,TRBJ1-2,TRBV9,.,.
TGTGCCAGCATGCGGAGCTCCTACGAGCAGTACTTC,CASMRSSYEQYF,TRBJ2-7,TRBV2,.,.
TGTGCCAGCAGGACAGGGGGCCGCGATCAGCCCCAGCATTTT,CASRTGGRDQPQHF,TRBJ1-5,TRBV28,TRBD1,.
TGCGCCAGCAGCCCCAAGTCTAGCGGCTACAATGAGCAGTTCTTC,CASSPKSSGYNEQFF,TRBJ2-1,TRBV5-1,TRBD2,.
TGTGCCAGCAGCTTAGATTCGCGCAACACAGATACGCAGTATTTT,CASSLDSRNTDTQYF,TRBJ2-3,TRBV7-9,.,.
TGTGCCAGCGGGCCACCCCGACGACCCTACGAGCAGTACTTC,CASGPPRRPYEQYF,TRBJ2-7,TRBV5-6,.,.
TGTGCTAGTGGTATCGGACAGGGGAATGAGCAGTTCTTC,CASGIGQGNEQFF,TRBJ2-1,TRBV12-5,TRBD1,.
TGTGCCAGCAGTTACAACAAGGGGGCTTTTCAGCCCCAGCATTTT,CASSYNKGAFQPQHF,TRBJ1-5,TRBV28,TRBD1,.
TGTGCCAGCAGTTACAGCGGGGGGGGTTCAGATACGCAGTATTTT,CASSYSGGGSDTQYF,TRBJ2-3,TRBV6-5,TRBD2,.
TGCGCCAGCAGCTCTAATAGGACAGAATCACATAGCAATCAGCCCCAGCATTTT,CASSSNRTESHSNQPQHF,TRBJ1-5,TRBV5-1,.,.
TGTGCCAGCAGATCGGAACCGGGACAGGGAATGAACACTGAAGCTTTCTTT,CASRSEPGQGMNTEAFF,TRBJ1-1,TRBV25-1,TRBD1,.
TGTGCCAGCCGGACAGCTCAAGAGACCCAGTACTTC,CASRTAQETQYF,TRBJ2-5,TRBV28,.,.
TGTGCCAGCAGTACCCCCGACAGGGCAGCTGAAAAACTGTTTTTT,CASSTPDRAAEKLFF,TRBJ1-4,TRBV28,TRBD1,.
TGTGCCAGCAGCCCCCGCCGCAGGTCCCGCACAGATACGCAGTATTTT,CASSPRRRSRTDTQYF,TRBJ2-3,TRBV7-2,.,.
TGTGCCAGCAGCTTACAGGTCTCTGGGGCCAACGTCCTGACTTTC,CASSLQVSGANVLTF,TRBJ2-6,TRBV11-2,.,.
TGTGCCAGCCAGGGACAGGACAGCAATGAGCAGTTCTTC,CASQGQDSNEQFF,TRBJ2-1,TRBV27,TRBD1,.